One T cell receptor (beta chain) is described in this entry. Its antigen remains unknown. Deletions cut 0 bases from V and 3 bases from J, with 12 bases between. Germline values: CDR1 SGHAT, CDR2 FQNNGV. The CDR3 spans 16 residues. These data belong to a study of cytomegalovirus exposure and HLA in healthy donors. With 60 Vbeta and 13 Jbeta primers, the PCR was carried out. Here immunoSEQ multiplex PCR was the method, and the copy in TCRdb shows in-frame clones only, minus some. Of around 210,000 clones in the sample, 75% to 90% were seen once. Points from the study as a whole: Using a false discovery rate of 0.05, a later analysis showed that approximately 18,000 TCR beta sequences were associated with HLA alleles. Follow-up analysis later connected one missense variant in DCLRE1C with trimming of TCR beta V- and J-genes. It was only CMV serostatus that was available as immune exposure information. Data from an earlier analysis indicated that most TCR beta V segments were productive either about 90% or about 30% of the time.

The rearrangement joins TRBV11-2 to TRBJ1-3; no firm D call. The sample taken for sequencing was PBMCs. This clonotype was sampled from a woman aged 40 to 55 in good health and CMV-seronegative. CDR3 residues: CASSLDPGSVGNTIYF. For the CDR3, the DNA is TGTGCCAGCAGCTTAGACCCAGGCTCGGTTGGAAACACCATATATTTT.